This T cell receptor beta chain stems from a study of cytomegalovirus exposure and HLA in healthy donors. Study-level results: For most TCR beta V segments, an earlier analysis put the productive rate at about 90% or about 30% of the time. Immune exposure was documented only through CMV serostatus.

PCR used 60 Vbeta primers and 13 Jbeta primers. Data came from immunoSEQ multiplex PCR; TCRdb stores just in-frame clones and leaves some out. Here the sample spans some 79,000 clones, 55% to 70% being singletons. Germline V gene data show CDR1 as KGHSH and CDR2 as LQKENI. Trimming removed 2 bases at V and 5 bases at J, with 21 bases between. The CDR3 is 17 amino acids. On this clone: The target antigen is unknown.

The sequenced sample was PBMCs. This chain connects TRBV18 to TRBJ2-5; possible D gene TRBD2, 6 bases. This sequence originates from a woman in her forties in good health and CMV-seropositive. DNA of the CDR3: TGTGCCAGCTCACCAAGGGCGTGGAGCGAGGGGAGGGAGACCCAGTACTTC. Amino acid sequence: CASSPRAWSEGRETQYF.